This record looks at one T cell receptor (beta chain) sequence and its context. Its target is not known. Generation of TCR beta libraries employed quantitative 5'-RACE incorporating molecular barcodes. One entry per CDR3 protein results from TCRdb running MiXCR on the 5' RACE reads. In the table there are 470,000 or so distinct CDR3 sequences, roughly a quarter of which are singletons. CDR3 size: 14 residues. The sample originates from a study of CD8 T cells in ankylosing spondylitis. Study outcomes and limitations: Some of the motif variants had earlier been found in reactive arthritis patients' fluid and blood. Among TCR beta sequences, a motif of several highly homologous variants appeared characteristic of ankylosing spondylitis blood. There was reportedly significant enrichment of clones that were disease-linked in matched ankylosing spondylitis synovial fluid. Disease-linked clones were found to be CD8+ and relatively rare in peripheral blood.

This receptor was obtained from a male donor with ankylosing spondylitis. Source material: blood, either unsorted or a sorted T cell fraction (not recorded which). The rearrangement uses TRBV21-1 and TRBJ2-7; the table gives TRBD1 as D, unverified against the DNA. TRBV21-1 is shown as a pseudogene. The CDR3 DNA reads TGTGCCGGACGGGGACAGGGGAGCTCCTACGAGCAGTACGTC. Translating it yields CAGRGQGSSYEQYV.